This is a list of T cell receptor beta chains from one sample in a study of a mutant IDH1 vaccine in newly diagnosed glioma. Antigens for these TCRs are unknown. The assay was immunoSEQ multiplex PCR, and TCRdb's table has in-frame clones only and misses some. The sample holds approximately 32,000 clones, about three fifths seen once. The specimen comprised PBMCs, sampled from a glioma patient whose treatment included an IDH1 peptide vaccine. These receptors came from a woman under 30 with glioma. Each CDR3 is given with its conserved first and last residue. Fields, in order: clone size, V gene, D gene, J gene, CDR3 protein, CDR3 DNA. A D gene is named only where the DNA matches it firmly. Rows may omit the clone size; those that give it use once, few, many or a size class.

few	TRBV5-1	NA	TRBJ2-1	CASSFLDEQFF	TGCGCCAGCAGCTTCCTAGATGAGCAGTTCTTC
NA	TRBV10-3	TRBD1	TRBJ2-7	CAISEGSGQGNEQYF	TGTGCCATCAGTGAGGGGTCGGGACAGGGGAACGAGCAGTACTTC
NA	TRBV15	TRBD1	TRBJ2-1	CATSRDRSGGIGNEQFF	TGTGCCACCAGCAGAGATCGGTCAGGGGGCATCGGGAATGAGCAGTTCTTC
few	TRBV19	NA	TRBJ1-1	CASSRTAGNTEAFF	TGTGCCAGTAGTAGGACAGCGGGTAACACTGAAGCTTTCTTT
few	TRBV5-1	NA	TRBJ1-1	CASSLDGRGTEAFF	TGCGCCAGCAGCCTCGACGGGAGAGGGACTGAAGCTTTCTTT
NA	TRBV27	NA	TRBJ1-2	CASSLKGLTYYGYTF	TGTGCCAGCAGTTTAAAGGGGTTGACTTACTATGGCTACACCTTC
NA	TRBV10-3	TRBD2	TRBJ2-5	CAISMTSGEETQYF	TGTGCCATCAGTATGACTAGCGGGGAAGAGACCCAGTACTTC
few	TRBV13	NA	TRBJ1-3	CASSLRGVGNTIYF	TGTGCCAGCAGCTTAAGAGGAGTTGGAAACACCATATATTTT
few	TRBV29-1	NA	TRBJ1-1	CSLQRESPWF	TGCAGCTTACAAAGGGAGAGTCCATGGTTT
NA	TRBV14	NA	TRBJ1-6	CASSQKRGRGYNSPLHF	TGTGCCAGCAGCCAAAAAAGGGGGAGGGGATATAATTCACCCCTCCACTTT
NA	TRBV9	NA	TRBJ2-5	CASSVDGDSQETQYF	TGTGCCAGCAGCGTAGATGGGGACTCCCAAGAGACCCAGTACTTC
NA	TRBV21-1	NA	TRBJ2-1	CASSKEKSCGEQFF	TGTGCCAGCAGCAAAGAAAAGAGTTGCGGTGAGCAGTTCTTC
NA	TRBV28	NA	TRBJ2-3	CASSLGLKGTDTQYF	TGTGCCAGCAGTCTGGGACTTAAAGGAACAGATACGCAGTATTTT
NA	TRBV28	NA	TRBJ1-5	CASSFSGVSQPQHF	TGTGCCAGCAGTTTTAGCGGGGTAAGTCAGCCCCAGCATTTT
once	TRBV13	NA	TRBJ2-7	CASSFKFDRWDYEQYF	TGTGCCAGCAGCTTTAAATTTGACAGATGGGACTACGAGCAGTACTTC
NA	TRBV5-1	NA	TRBJ1-1	CASSLVVGQNTEAFF	TGCGCCAGCAGCTTGGTGGTGGGCCAGAACACTGAAGCTTTCTTT
few	TRBV5-1	NA	TRBJ1-1	CASSLELIGMTEAFF	TGCGCCAGCAGCTTGGAACTTATTGGGATGACTGAAGCTTTCTTT
NA	TRBV27	TRBD2	TRBJ2-7	CASSSLAGVSSYEQYF	TGTGCCAGCAGTTCCCTAGCGGGAGTGAGCTCCTACGAGCAGTACTTC
NA	TRBV5-4	TRBD2	TRBJ2-7	CASSLNGGSSYEQYF	TGTGCCAGCAGCTTGAATGGCGGGAGCTCCTACGAGCAGTACTTC
NA	TRBV28	NA	TRBJ1-5	CASSLYGSNQPQHF	TGTGCCAGCAGTTTATACGGCAGCAATCAGCCCCAGCATTTT
NA	TRBV5-1	NA	TRBJ2-1	CASSTGNTNEQFF	TGCGCCAGCAGCACGGGTAACACCAATGAGCAGTTCTTC
NA	TRBV27	NA	TRBJ1-6	CASGREEGYSYNSPLHF	TGTGCCAGCGGGAGGGAAGAGGGCTACTCCTATAATTCACCCCTCCACTTT
few	TRBV4-2	TRBD2	TRBJ2-3	CASSQEAGGPRETDTQYF	TGTGCCAGCAGCCAAGAAGCGGGAGGGCCGAGGGAGACAGATACGCAGTATTTT
NA	TRBV5-8	NA	TRBJ1-2	CASSSTQPFGPAYGYTF	TGTGCCAGCAGCTCTACACAACCCTTCGGACCGGCCTATGGCTACACCTTC
NA	TRBV7-2	NA	TRBJ2-1	CASSSWGVATYNEQFF	TGTGCCAGCAGCTCGTGGGGAGTGGCTACCTACAATGAGCAGTTCTTC
once	TRBV10-3	TRBD1	TRBJ1-1	CAITEGQDTEAFF	TGTGCCATCACCGAGGGACAGGACACTGAAGCTTTCTTT
NA	TRBV11-2	TRBD1	TRBJ2-2	CASSFTWDRGLTAGELFF	TGTGCCAGCAGCTTTACCTGGGACAGGGGGCTTACAGCCGGGGAGCTGTTTTTT
NA	TRBV4-2	NA	TRBJ1-1	CASSQVASEPEAFF	TGTGCCAGCAGCCAAGTGGCCAGCGAACCCGAAGCTTTCTTT
few	TRBV29-1	NA	TRBJ1-1	CSVPLGPLNTEAFF	TGCAGCGTTCCTCTCGGGCCGTTGAACACTGAAGCTTTCTTT
few	TRBV10-3	TRBD2	TRBJ2-7	CATGASGAYEQYF	TGTGCCACTGGGGCTAGCGGGGCTTACGAGCAGTACTTC
once	TRBV9	NA	TRBJ2-7	CASSVHSNPDWVYEQYF	TGTGCCAGCAGCGTGCACTCGAACCCGGACTGGGTCTACGAGCAGTACTTC
few	TRBV20-1	NA	TRBJ1-1	CSARLEAFF	TGCAGTGCTAGGCTTGAAGCTTTCTTT
once	TRBV19	NA	TRBJ2-7	CASSISPLSYEQYF	TGTGCCAGTAGTATCTCTCCCCTCTCCTACGAGCAGTACTTC
NA	TRBV7-9	TRBD1	TRBJ1-2	CASSRTGGSGYTF	TGTGCCAGCAGCCGGACAGGGGGCAGCGGCTACACCTTC
NA	TRBV5-1	TRBD2	TRBJ2-7	CASSLDGLAGVYEQYF	TGCGCCAGCAGCTTGGACGGACTAGCGGGAGTCTACGAGCAGTACTTC
NA	TRBV6-5	NA	TRBJ1-3	CASTNGAAGNTIYF	TGTGCCAGCACGAACGGGGCCGCTGGAAACACCATATATTTT
few	TRBV19	TRBD1	TRBJ2-7	CASSIDHGQGASEQYF	TGTGCCAGTAGTATAGATCATGGACAGGGGGCTTCCGAGCAGTACTTC
once	TRBV9	NA	TRBJ1-1	CASSPGNTEAFF	TGTGCCAGCAGCCCGGGTAACACTGAAGCTTTCTTT
NA	TRBV25-1	NA	TRBJ1-2	CASQTSNYGYTF	TGTGCCAGCCAGACTTCTAACTATGGCTACACCTTC
NA	TRBV19	NA	TRBJ1-2	CASSPSGEARYTF	TGTGCCAGTAGCCCCAGCGGGGAGGCGCGCTACACCTTC
few	TRBV29-1	NA	TRBJ2-7	CSVEDSGGQYF	TGCAGCGTTGAAGATTCGGGCGGGCAGTACTTC
few	TRBV7-9	NA	TRBJ1-1	CASSRGGTEAFF	TGTGCCAGCAGTCGAGGGGGCACTGAAGCTTTCTTT
NA	TRBV5-1	TRBD1	TRBJ2-7	CASSSNGQGAWYEQYF	TGCGCCAGCAGCTCAAACGGACAGGGGGCTTGGTACGAGCAGTACTTC
NA	TRBV29-1	TRBD1	TRBJ2-7	CSVEPTGTQPYEQYF	TGCAGCGTTGAACCGACAGGGACACAACCCTACGAGCAGTACTTC
few	TRBV19	NA	TRBJ1-2	CASSIAAYSNYGYTF	TGTGCCAGTAGTATAGCAGCCTACTCTAACTATGGCTACACCTTC